The 21 T cell receptor beta chains listed next were all sequenced from one sample in a study of regulatory T cells in long-lasting Graves disease (dated by TCRdb to the early 2020s). Library creation used multiplex PCR. The sample was run on an Illumina HiSeq 4000. CDR3 regions were amplified by Arm-PCR with iRepertoire HTBI primers to construct TCR beta libraries. The raw public data were reprocessed by TCRdb itself: fastp quality trimming at Q25, MiXCR clonotype calling, in-frame beta chains only. Rows are unified per CDR3 protein, each entry keeping the most common DNA and genes. Recorded for this sample are approximately 300,000 distinct CDR3 sequences; 18% of them occurred a single time. The top ten hold about 38% of the sample. Interpreted using the paper, the time point label stands for: newly diagnosed GD, antithyroid drugs for less than 3 months. RNA was extracted from PBMCs in TRIzol for both TCR sequencing and RNA sequencing.

Sample: peripheral blood mononuclear cells (PBMCs), taken at new diagnosis, from a patient treated with antithyroid drugs. These receptors were obtained from a female donor with Graves disease.

This clonotype was seen at least ten times. V and J are TRBV7-8 and TRBJ1-5; 7 bases agree with TRBD1. Germline CDR1 and CDR2: SGHVS and FQNEAQ. CDR3 length: 13 amino acids. The ends lost 6 bases at V and 4 bases at J; junction bases unmatched: 3. The CDR3 reads CASRDRENQPQHF. CDR3 DNA sequence: TGTGCCAGCAGAGACAGGGAGAATCAGCCCCAGCATTTT.

This clonotype was found many times. CDR3 DNA sequence: TGTGCCAGCAGTTTTCCGGAGGGTGTCGGGGAGCTGTTTTTT. Its translation: CASSFPEGVGELFF. The rearrangement uses TRBV12-3 or TRBV12-4 and TRBJ2-2; tentatively, D is TRBD2 (6 bases). The CDR3 length is 14 residues. V was shortened by 3 bases and J by 7 bases, with 12 bases between the two germline ends.

This clonotype was counted at least ten times. This chain joins TRBV19 and TRBJ2-7; D unresolved. V was clipped by 3 bases and J by 0 bases, with 9 bases between them. Germline lookup yields CDR1 LNHDA and CDR2 SQIVND (reference sequence). This CDR3 comprises 14 residues. The CDR3 DNA reads as TGTGCCAGTAGTATGGTAGGCAGCTCCTACGAGCAGTACTTC. Its protein is CASSMVGSSYEQYF. The complete variable domain, with remaining parts taken from reference TRBV19 and TRBJ2-7, reads DGGITQSPKYLFRKEGQNVTLSCEQNLNHDAMYWYRQDPGQGLRLIYYSQIVNDFQKGDIAEGYSVSREKKESFPLTVTSAQKNPTAFYLCASSMVGSSYEQYFGPGTRLTVT.

This clonotype was counted ten times or more. The chain links TRBV7-6 to TRBJ2-7; TRBD2 is a possible D gene (5 bases). Germline lookup yields CDR1 SGHVS and CDR2 FNYEAQ. V lost 6 bases, J lost 0 bases, and 12 bases lay in between. The CDR3 runs to 14 residues. The CDR3 DNA is TGTGCCAGCAGAATGTCGGGGTCCTCCTACGAGCAGTACTTC. It encodes CASRMSGSSYEQYF.

This clonotype was counted ten times or more. The chain employs TRBV6-1 and TRBJ2-7; 12 nucleotides match TRBD1. The J segment lost 5 bases and the V segment lost 5 bases, leaving 10 bases of the junction unmatched. Germline CDR1 MNHNS, CDR2 SASEGT. The CDR3 extends over 16 amino acids. This chain's CDR3 is CASSLPPGQGADEQYF. CDR3 nucleotide sequence: TGTGCCAGCAGTCTACCTCCGGGACAGGGGGCCGACGAGCAGTACTTC.

This clonotype has more than one count but fewer than ten. The chain couples TRBV6-1 to TRBJ1-2; D gene unclear. This CDR3 region has 12 residues. Germline V gene sequence: CDR1 MNHNS, CDR2 SASEGT. V was shortened by 8 bases and J by 8 bases, with 15 bases between the two germline ends. As DNA, the CDR3 is TGTGCCAGCCGCGACCCCCTCGGGGGCTACACCTTC. Translating gives CASRDPLGGYTF.

This clonotype was seen only once. This chain links TRBV6-2 or TRBV6-3 with TRBJ1-5; 9 nucleotides match TRBD1. Trimming at V came to 5 bases and at J to 7 bases, leaving 12 bases not matched to a gene. From germline, CDR1 is MNHEY and CDR2 SVGEGT. The CDR3 length is 16 residues. CDR3 nucleotides: TGTGCCAGCAGTGAAGCGGGGGACAGGGTGGGGCAGCCCCAGCATTTT. This sequence encodes CASSEAGDRVGQPQHF.

The sample holds many counts of this clonotype. This chain joins TRBV28 and TRBJ2-2; D is perhaps TRBD1 (7 bases). This CDR3 comprises 14 residues. Trimming pared 6 bases from V and 7 bases from J, leaving 15 bases between. Germline assignment: CDR1 MDHEN and CDR2 SYDVKM. This CDR3 reads CASRRQGGNGELFF. In DNA, the CDR3 is TGTGCCAGCAGACGCCAGGGGGGAAACGGGGAGCTGTTTTTT.

At least ten counts were recorded for this clonotype. The chain has TRBV27 and TRBJ2-5, with 7 bases aligning to TRBD2. The V and J ends lost 5 bases and 5 bases, in that order; junction bases with no gene match: 11. The germline V gene encodes CDR1 MNHEY and CDR2 SMNVEV (reference sequence). This CDR3 is built from 15 residues. The CDR3 sequence: CASSPRPSGRETQYF. The DNA for the CDR3 is TGTGCCAGCAGTCCCCGGCCTAGCGGACGGGAGACCCAGTACTTC.

This clonotype was found many times. The chain couples TRBV25-1 to TRBJ2-1, with 13 nucleotides matching TRBD2. Germline CDR1 reads MGHDK; CDR2 reads SYGVNS. This CDR3 is 18 amino acids long. J was trimmed by 0 bases and V by 7 bases; bases with no gene match: 9. The CDR3 spells CASIRGLAGTSSYNEQFF. The CDR3 nucleotides are TGTGCCAGCATACGGGGACTAGCGGGGACTAGCTCCTACAATGAGCAGTTCTTC.

A word on this clonotype: A far larger clone differs by one base, so this is likely a read error. This rearrangement joins TRBV11-2 to TRBJ2-4; D is possibly TRBD1 or TRBD2 (6 bases each). The DNA end favors TRBJ2-1, so the J call may be wrong. Germline CDR1 SGHAT, CDR2 FQNNGV. This CDR3 region has 14 residues. In nucleotides, the CDR3 is TGTGCCAGCACCCCCCCCGGACGGCGGGACATTCAGTTCTTC. This gives the protein CASTPPGRRDIQFF.

Details on this clonotype: This likely reflects a read error, since a far larger clone is one base away. This is likely a read error, given that the CDR3 carries no conserved phenylalanine or tryptophan at its end. The chain recombines TRBV7-9 with TRBJ2-1; TRBD2 might be the D (6 bases). Germline-derived CDR1 and CDR2 are SEHNR and FQNEAQ (reference sequence). V lost 7 bases to trimming and J lost 2 bases, with 24 bases between them. The length of the CDR3 is 18 residues. CDR3 DNA: TGTGCCAGCATCGGGGGTGGGGCGGGAACCTACACCTACAATGAGCAGTTCTCC. Protein sequence: CASIGGGAGTYTYNEQFS.

This clonotype was recorded at least ten times. This chain connects TRBV28 to TRBJ1-5; 7 nucleotides line up with TRBD1. CDR1 is MDHEN, CDR2 SYDVKM, per germline. The CDR3 consists of 12 residues. Trimming took 10 bases from V and 3 from J; bases not matched to a gene: 3. CDR3 nucleotide sequence: TGTGCCATCGACAGGGTCAATCAGCCCCAGCATTTT. This codes for CAIDRVNQPQHF.

On this clonotype: A much larger clone differs from this one at a single base, so this may be a read error. The chain employs TRBV3-1 and TRBJ2-1; the match to TRBD2 covers 9 bases. Germline trimming cut 2 bases from V and 7 bases from J; bases unmatched to any gene: 9. Germline V gene sequence: CDR1 LGHDT, CDR2 YNNKEL (reference sequence). The CDR3 consists of 16 residues. CDR3 in DNA: TGTGCCAGCAGCCAATCTTCCCTAGCGGGATTTAATGAGCAGTTCTTC. Its protein product is CASSQSSLAGFNEQFF.

CDR3 loop: CASSLAALVGAEAFF. DNA for the CDR3: TGTGCCAGCAGTTTAGCAGCCCTTGTAGGGGCTGAAGCTTTCTTT. The chain links TRBV28 to TRBJ1-1, with D possibly being TRBD1 (5 bases). The CDR3 extends over 15 amino acids. V was pared by 2 bases and J by 6 bases, with 16 bases between. Germline CDR1 reads MDHEN; CDR2 reads SYDVKM.

This clonotype was seen at least ten times. The V call is TRBV5-1, the J call TRBJ1-1, with TRBD1 matching 9 bases. The CDR3 runs 17 residues. The V and J ends lost 0 bases and 0 bases, in that order; junction bases with no gene match: 6. The germline CDR1 and CDR2 sequences are SGHRS and YFSETQ. DNA for the CDR3: TGCGCCAGCAGCTTGGCCGGACAGGGGCTGATGAACACTGAAGCTTTCTTT. Translated, it gives CASSLAGQGLMNTEAFF.

This clonotype was seen many times. The chain joins TRBV18 to TRBJ1-4, with D possibly matching TRBD1 (5 bases). The CDR3 has 14 amino acids. Trimming took 1 base from V and 2 from J, leaving 5 bases between them. Germline lookup yields CDR1 KGHSH and CDR2 LQKENI. The CDR3 coding sequence is TGTGCCAGCTCACCACAGGGGACTAATGAAAAACTGTTTTTT. It is translated as CASSPQGTNEKLFF. The full variable domain, completed using reference TRBV18 and TRBJ1-4, is NAGVMQNPRHLVRRRGQEARLRCSPMKGHSHVYWYRQLPEEGLKFMVYLQKENIIDESGMPKERFSAEFPKEGPSILRIQQVVRGDSAAYFCASSPQGTNEKLFFGSGTQLSVL.

This clonotype was counted many times. The rearrangement uses TRBV5-1 and TRBJ1-1; 7 positions agree with TRBD1. The V and J ends lost 5 bases and 5 bases, in that order; junction bases with no gene match: 15. The CDR3 is 16 amino acids. Germline assignment: CDR1 SGHRS and CDR2 YFSETQ. CDR3 bases: TGCGCCAGCAGTCGGGACAGCCCCAGCACGGGGACTGAAGCTTTCTTT. Translating gives CASSRDSPSTGTEAFF.

This clonotype was seen more than once but under ten times. The rearrangement links TRBV7-2 to TRBJ2-5; 13 positions agree with TRBD2. There are 15 residues in the CDR3. CDR1 is SGHTA and CDR2 is FQGNSA in the germline V gene. The V segment lost 6 bases and the J segment 4 bases; nucleotides outside the gene matches: 5. In nucleotides, the CDR3 is TGTGCCAGCAGACCGGGACTAGCGGGAAGAGAGACCCAGTACTTC. Translating it yields CASRPGLAGRETQYF. Full variable domain (remainder filled in from reference TRBV7-2 and TRBJ2-5): GAGVSQSPSNKVTEKGKDVELRCDPISGHTALYWYRQSLGQGLEFLIYFQGNSAPDKSGLPSDRFSAERTGGSVSTLTIQRTQQEDSAVYLCASRPGLAGRETQYFGPGTRLLVL.

This clonotype was seen only a few times. The genes are TRBV6-1 and TRBJ2-7; 10 bases line up with TRBD2. The trim removed 6 bases at V and 4 bases at J, leaving 9 bases unmatched. The germline gives CDR1 MNHNS, CDR2 SASEGT. The CDR3 is made up of 15 amino acids. In DNA form, the CDR3 reads TGTGCCAGCAGGAAAGGGACTAGCGCTTCTTACGAGCAGTACTTC. This sequence encodes CASRKGTSASYEQYF.

A word on this clonotype: This could be a read error, since a much larger clone is one nucleotide away. The conserved phenylalanine or tryptophan normally closing the CDR3 is absent here, so this likely arose from a read error. J is TRBJ2-7 and V is TRBV12-5, with a tentative D call TRBD1 (6 bases). CDR1 and CDR2 (germline): LGHNT, FRNRAP. V lost 9 bases and J 0 bases, leaving 12 bases between the germline ends. The CDR3 is made up of 13 amino acids. The CDR3 DNA reads TGTGCTAGCCAGGGGCCTAACTCCTACGAGCAGTACTCC. Translation: CASQGPNSYEQYS.